The 23 T cell receptor beta chains below come from one sample, sequenced in a study of response to subunit inactivated influenza vaccine. TCRdb reprocessed the RT-PCR reads with MiXCR, giving one entry per CDR3 protein. The repertoire has 450,000 to 600,000 distinct CDR3 sequences, 15% to 20% of them found once; the top ten carry about 3%. The source was CD4+ T cells sorted from PBMCs, collected around 25 months after vaccination. These receptors all come from a man between 45 and 75 years old who received an inactivated influenza vaccine.

This clonotype has at least ten counts. The chain links TRBV29-1 to TRBJ1-1; D might be TRBD1 (5 bases). The germline V gene encodes CDR1 SQVTM and CDR2 ANQGSEA. The CDR3 has 12 amino acids. V lost 1 base and J lost 10, with 13 bases in between. CDR3: CSVEGPGGGAFF. The DNA of the CDR3 is TGCAGCGTTGAAGGACCGGGGGGGGGAGCTTTCTTT.

This rearrangement joins TRBV5-6 to TRBJ2-5; no firm D call. V lost 0 bases to trimming and J lost 5 bases, with 8 bases between them. Per the germline V gene, CDR1 is SGHDT and CDR2 is YYEEEE. The length of the CDR3 is 13 residues. DNA for the CDR3: TGTGCCAGCAGCTTGGAAGTTGCGGAGACCCAGTACTTC. Translation gives CASSLEVAETQYF.

This clonotype was seen more than once but under ten times. V gene TRBV4-3 combines with J gene TRBJ2-1; D may be TRBD2 (6 bases). V gave up 3 bases and J gave up 5 bases, with 17 bases separating them. CDR1 is LGHNA, CDR2 YSLEER, per germline. The CDR3 totals 16 residues. Written as DNA, the CDR3 is TGCGCCAGCAGCCAGCTAGCGTCCCCTGTTAACAATGAGCAGTTCTTC. As protein: CASSQLASPVNNEQFF.

This clonotype was picked up a small number of times. The CDR3, as DNA: TGCGCCAGCAGTGACGGACAGGGCCATGGCTACACCTTC. The encoded protein is CASSDGQGHGYTF. The chain links TRBV10-1 to TRBJ1-2; the match to TRBD1 covers 8 bases. Looked up from germline, CDR1 is WNHNN and CDR2 is SYGVQD (reference sequence). J lost 6 bases, V lost 3 bases, and 3 bases had no gene match. The CDR3 sequence is 13 residues long.

The chain recombines TRBV6-2 or TRBV6-3 with TRBJ2-7; D remains unclear. Germline loops: CDR1 MNHEY, CDR2 SVGEGT. V shed 1 base and J shed 10 bases, with 11 bases lying between them. The CDR3 runs to 12 residues. The CDR3 bases are TGTGCCAGCAGTTACTTAGGTGAGGAACAGTACTTC. Its protein product is CASSYLGEEQYF.

This clonotype occurred a few times. The rearrangement uses TRBV12-3 or TRBV12-4 and TRBJ2-2; D perhaps matches TRBD2 (6 bases). CDR3 length: 16 amino acids. The ends were cut back, 3 bases at V and 1 base at J, with 12 bases in the middle. Written as DNA, the CDR3 is TGTGCCAGCAGTTTTGCCGGAGGGGTGAACACCGGGGAGCTGTTTTTT. It specifies CASSFAGGVNTGELFF.

This clonotype was counted only a few times. The chain links TRBV20-1 to TRBJ1-1; D unresolved. CDR3 length: 13 amino acids. V dropped 5 bases and J dropped 1 base, with 11 bases sitting between them. CDR1 is DFQATT, CDR2 SNEGSKA, per germline (reference sequence). In nucleotides, the CDR3 is TGCAGTGCTTTTTCCGGGTCGAACACTGAAGCTTTCTTT. Its translation is CSAFSGSNTEAFF.

The rearrangement uses TRBV12-3 or TRBV12-4 and TRBJ1-4; D not resolved. This CDR3 contains 15 residues. Trimming shortened V by 5 bases and J by 1 base, and 11 bases separated the two germline ends. The CDR3 DNA reads as TGTGCCAGCAGTCGGAGAGTGATAACTAATGAAAAACTGTTTTTT. This encodes CASSRRVITNEKLFF.

This clonotype appeared a few times. The gene calls are TRBV10-3 and TRBJ2-3; 7 bases align to TRBD2. V dropped 10 bases and J dropped 5; count of bases not matched to a gene: 12. The CDR3 spans 14 residues. The germline gives CDR1 ENHRY, CDR2 SYGVKD. CDR3 sequence reads: CATSGEGLGDTQYF. In nucleotides, the CDR3 is TGTGCCACCTCGGGGGAGGGCCTAGGAGATACGCAGTATTTT.

This clonotype was seen many times. CDR3 sequence (DNA): TGCAGTGCTCTCCGAGCAGGAAACACCGGGGAGCTGTTTTTT. Its translation is CSALRAGNTGELFF. The chain employs TRBV20-1 and TRBJ2-2; D unresolved. The CDR3 totals 14 residues. Trimming stripped 5 bases from V and 2 bases from J, with 12 bases between. CDR1 and CDR2 (germline): DFQATT, SNEGSKA (reference sequence).

This clonotype occurred a few times. V usage is TRBV4-2 and J usage is TRBJ2-1, with 11 bases that match TRBD2. Per the germline V gene, CDR1 is LGHNA and CDR2 is YNFKEQ. With V trimmed by 0 bases and J by 5 bases, 3 bases remained unmatched. The CDR3 totals 16 residues. The CDR3 here is CASSQEGTSGNNEQFF. The CDR3 DNA is TGTGCCAGCAGCCAAGAGGGGACTAGCGGCAACAATGAGCAGTTCTTC.

This clonotype was picked up a small number of times. This CDR3 is CASSQAQGFYEQYF. The CDR3 bases are TGCGCCAGCAGCCAAGCGCAGGGGTTCTACGAGCAGTACTTC. The rearrangement uses TRBV4-3 and TRBJ2-7, with D maybe TRBD1 (6 bases). This CDR3 is built from 14 residues. V was clipped by 1 base and J by 3 bases, with 10 bases between them. Germline-derived CDR1 and CDR2 are LGHNA and YSLEER.

This clonotype was detected a few times. The rearrangement uses TRBV28 and TRBJ1-2; TRBD1 might be the D (6 bases). The CDR3 length is 13 residues. The V and J ends lost 6 bases and 4 bases respectively, with 12 bases between them. Per germline, CDR1 MDHEN and CDR2 SYDVKM. The DNA for the CDR3 is TGTGCCAGCAGACAGGGCCTGCCCTATGGCTACACCTTC. Protein: CASRQGLPYGYTF.

This chain connects TRBV4-1 to TRBJ1-2, with TRBD1 identical over 7 bases. The CDR3 is made up of 17 amino acids. The ends lost 9 bases at V and 0 bases at J; junction bases unmatched: 16. Germline loops: CDR1 MGHRA, CDR2 YSYEKL. The CDR3 loop is CASLPTGAPQSNYGYTF. CDR3 in DNA: TGCGCCAGTCTACCTACAGGGGCACCCCAATCTAACTATGGCTACACCTTC.

The genes are TRBV5-1 and TRBJ2-3; a weak D match, TRBD2 (5 bases). The CDR3 totals 15 residues. V was trimmed by 4 bases and J by 6 bases, leaving 18 bases between them. Germline CDR1 SGHRS, CDR2 YFSETQ. The CDR3 protein is CASSQARADRDTQYF. The CDR3, as DNA: TGCGCCAGCAGCCAGGCGCGGGCCGATAGGGATACGCAGTATTTT.

This chain joins TRBV5-1 and TRBJ1-2; D not resolved. The CDR3 spans 13 residues. Germline CDR1 and CDR2: SGHRS and YFSETQ. Deletions cut 9 bases from V and 0 bases from J, with 12 bases between. CDR3 residues: CATATSANYGYTF. CDR3 coding DNA: TGCGCCACCGCGACGTCGGCTAACTATGGCTACACCTTC. Based on the CDR3 plus reference TRBV5-1 and TRBJ1-2, the full variable domain is KAGVTQTPRYLIKTRGQQVTLSCSPISGHRSVSWYQQTPGQGLQFLFEYFSETQRNKGNFPGRFSGRQFSNSRSEMNVSTLELGDSALYLCATATSANYGYTFGSGTRLTVV.

The rearrangement uses TRBV6-5 and TRBJ1-4; D is perhaps TRBD1 (5 bases). There are 15 residues in the CDR3. From germline, CDR1 is MNHEY and CDR2 SVGAGI. Trimming shortened V by 2 bases and J by 0 bases, and 7 bases separated the two germline ends. CDR3: CASSYGRATNEKLFF. The CDR3 DNA follows: TGTGCCAGCAGTTACGGCAGGGCAACTAATGAAAAACTGTTTTTT.

The gene calls are TRBV12-3 or TRBV12-4 and TRBJ2-3, with TRBD2 matching 13 bases. The length of the CDR3 is 16 residues. CDR3 DNA: TGTGCGTGTCAAGCCCCACTAGCGGGGGGGACAGATACGCAGTATTTT. Encoded protein: CACQAPLAGGTDTQYF.

This chain joins TRBV29-1 and TRBJ2-7, with 11 bases identical to TRBD1. V shed 6 bases, J shed 0 bases, and the junction held 7 bases outside the gene matches. Germline CDR1 is SQVTM and CDR2 is ANQGSEA. This CDR3 region has 15 residues. The CDR3 DNA reads as TGCAGCGTAGGAACCGGGACAGGGGGCTCCTACGAGCAGTACTTC. Residues: CSVGTGTGGSYEQYF.

This clonotype has only a few counts. In DNA, the CDR3 is TGTGCCACCCAAAAGAACACCAACCAAGAGACCCAGTACTTC. Encoded protein: CATQKNTNQETQYF. The chain has TRBV10-3 and TRBJ2-5; D uncertain. The V and J ends lost 10 bases and 0 bases respectively, with 15 bases between them. Germline V CDR1 and CDR2: ENHRY, SYGVKD. This CDR3 has 14 residues.

This clonotype was detected a few times. V and J are TRBV28 and TRBJ2-7; TRBD2 agrees at 11 bases. Germline V lookup: CDR1 MDHEN, CDR2 SYDVKM. The CDR3 consists of 15 residues. V lost 6 bases and J lost 5; bases outside the gene matches: 9. CDR3 nucleotides: TGTGCCAGCAGCCCATTAGCGGGAGGGCTCGACGAGCAGTACTTC. Its translation is CASSPLAGGLDEQYF.

This clonotype was counted only a few times. V is TRBV5-1 and J is TRBJ1-1; D may be TRBD1 (5 bases). V was cut by 1 base and J by 4 bases, with 17 bases left in between. The length of the CDR3 is 16 residues. From germline, CDR1 is SGHRS and CDR2 YFSETQ. CDR3 amino acids: CASSLRPLEGPTEAFF. CDR3 nucleotide sequence: TGCGCCAGCAGCTTGCGTCCCCTAGAGGGGCCCACTGAAGCTTTCTTT.

The rearrangement uses TRBV20-1 and TRBJ1-1; no clear D gene. CDR3 size: 12 residues. The germline V and J ends were trimmed by 3 bases and 3 bases, with 8 bases remaining between them. Germline CDR1 and CDR2: DFQATT and SNEGSKA (reference sequence). The DNA for the CDR3 is TGCAGTGCTAGTTTTGGGGACACTGAAGCTTTCTTT. Protein sequence: CSASFGDTEAFF.